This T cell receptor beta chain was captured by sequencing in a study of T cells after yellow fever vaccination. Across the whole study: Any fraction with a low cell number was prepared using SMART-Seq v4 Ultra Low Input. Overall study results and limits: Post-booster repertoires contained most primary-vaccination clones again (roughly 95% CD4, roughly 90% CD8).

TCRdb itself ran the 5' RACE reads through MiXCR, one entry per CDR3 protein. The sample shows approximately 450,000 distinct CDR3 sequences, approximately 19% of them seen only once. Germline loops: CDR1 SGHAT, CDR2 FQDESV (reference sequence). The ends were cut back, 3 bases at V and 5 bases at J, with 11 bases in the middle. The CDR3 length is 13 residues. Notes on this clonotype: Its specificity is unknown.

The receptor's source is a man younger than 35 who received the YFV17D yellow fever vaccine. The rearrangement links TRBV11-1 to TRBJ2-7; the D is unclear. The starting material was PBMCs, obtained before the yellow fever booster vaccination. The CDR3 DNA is TGTGCCAGCAGCTTTCGCAGGATCGACGAGCAGTACTTC. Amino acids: CASSFRRIDEQYF.